These 32 T cell receptor beta chains were sequenced from one sample in a study of post-analysis software for immune sequencing data. Study-level points and caveats: TRBV5-6, TRBV5-1 and TRBV20-1 were among four to six TRBV segments more frequent in patients than controls.

cDNA libraries of TCR beta carried unique molecular identifiers. TCRdb recomputed calls from the PCR reads with MiXCR, one row per CDR3 protein. The sample lists about 170,000 distinct CDR3 sequences, over 25% seen once, with roughly 1.6% in the top ten. Antigens for these TCRs are unknown. Material for sequencing was blood. Every receptor here comes from a girl aged 5-17 years with multiple sclerosis.

As regards this clonotype: Germline is not matched at one junction end, which may reflect a read error. The gene calls are TRBV20-1 and TRBJ2-3, with 9 bases matching TRBD1. Looked up from germline, CDR1 is DFQATT and CDR2 is SNEGSKA (reference sequence). CDR3 length equals 19 residues. The CDR3 loop is CSAKKGRDRDHSVRDMQYF. The CDR3 DNA is TGCAGTGCGAAAAAAGGTCGGGACAGGGACCATTCGGTTCGAGATATGCAGTATTTT.

CDR3 amino acids: CASSLAGAEPYNEQYF. The CDR3 coding sequence is TGTGCCAGCAGCTTAGCGGGGGCCGAGCCCTACAATGAGCAGTACTTC. The chain combines TRBV13 with TRBJ2-1; TRBD1 or TRBD2 may be the D gene (6 bases each). The DNA end lines up better with TRBJ2-7; the J call may be wrong. CDR1 is PRHDT, CDR2 FYEKMQ, per germline (reference sequence). This CDR3 has 16 residues.

This clonotype has a handful of counts. V and J are TRBV4-1 and TRBJ1-1; D not resolved. The CDR3 is made up of 16 amino acids. The V end lost 0 bases, the J end lost 5 bases, and 16 bases lay between the germline ends. Germline V gives CDR1 MGHRA, CDR2 YSYEKL. The CDR3: CASSQDEPAGGTEAFF. The CDR3 coding sequence is TGCGCCAGCAGCCAAGATGAGCCGGCTGGAGGGACTGAAGCTTTCTTT.

This clonotype was recorded at least ten times. This chain's CDR3 is CSVRRVQGYGYTF. As DNA, the CDR3 is TGCAGCGTTAGAAGGGTACAGGGCTATGGCTACACCTTC. The chain uses TRBV29-1 and TRBJ1-2; the D gene is possibly TRBD1 (6 bases). CDR3 length equals 13 residues. The V and J ends lost 5 bases and 4 bases respectively, with 14 bases between them. CDR1 is SQVTM, CDR2 ANQGSEA, per germline.

With regard to this clonotype: This may stem from a read error, because a much larger clone lies one nucleotide away. This chain links TRBV20-1 with TRBJ2-5, with TRBD1 as a possible D gene (6 bases). With the DNA end fitting TRBJ2-7 better, the J assignment may be wrong. This CDR3 spans 13 amino acids. CDR1 is DFQATT and CDR2 is SNEGSKA in the germline V gene (reference sequence). CDR3 loop: CSAGGRGPYEQYF. In DNA form, the CDR3 reads TGCAGTGCTGGCGGCAGGGGACCCTACGAGCAGTACTTC.

The genes are TRBV5-1 and TRBJ1-1; maybe TRBD1 (5 bases). V lost 0 bases and J 0 bases, leaving 9 bases between the germline ends. Looked up from germline, CDR1 is SGHRS and CDR2 is YFSETQ. The CDR3 is 15 amino acids. The CDR3 sequence: CASSLGDRLNTEAFF. The CDR3 coding sequence is TGCGCCAGCAGCTTGGGGGACCGCTTGAACACTGAAGCTTTCTTT.

About this clonotype itself: The germline gene is not matched at one end of the junction; a read error may be the cause. The chain is built from TRBV6-5 and TRBJ2-7; no reliable D call. Germline loops: CDR1 MNHEY, CDR2 SVGAGI. The CDR3 spans 14 residues. CDR3 DNA: TGTGTCAGCACTAAAGGGTCGGTTTCCCACGAGCAGTACTTC. Translating gives CVSTKGSVSHEQYF.

The chain uses TRBV12-3 or TRBV12-4 and TRBJ2-4; D unresolved. Trimming cost V 0 bases and J 0 bases, with 3 bases left between them. CDR3 size: 14 residues. The CDR3 coding sequence is TGTGCCAGCAGTTTAGCCATAGCCAAAAACATTCAGTACTTC. Translating gives CASSLAIAKNIQYF.

The chain combines TRBV5-1 with TRBJ2-5; D is possibly TRBD1 or TRBD2 (5 bases each). The end of the DNA fits TRBJ2-7 better, so the J call may be wrong. CDR3 length: 13 residues. Germline loops: CDR1 SGHRS, CDR2 YFSETQ. In DNA, the CDR3 is TGCGCCAGCAGCCAGCTAGGGGAGTACGAGCAGTACTTC. It codes for CASSQLGEYEQYF.

This clonotype was detected only a few times. The chain employs TRBV6-5 and TRBJ1-2; D is uncertain. The ends were cut back, 6 bases at V and 8 bases at J, with 10 bases in the middle. Looked up from germline, CDR1 is MNHEY and CDR2 is SVGAGI. The CDR3 runs to 11 residues. CDR3 protein: CASSAKGGYTF. CDR3 nucleotides: TGTGCCAGCAGCGCCAAAGGGGGCTACACCTTC.

As to this clonotype: This clone may be a read error of a much larger clone one base away. This rearrangement joins TRBV29-1 to TRBJ2-1; weak D call: TRBD1 (6 bases). The V end lost 5 bases, the J end lost 7 bases, and 15 bases lay between the germline ends. This CDR3 has 13 amino acids. Germline V gives CDR1 SQVTM, CDR2 ANQGSEA. The CDR3 here is CSVRDTNRNEQFF. The CDR3 DNA follows: TGCAGCGTTCGGGACACCAACAGGAATGAGCAGTTCTTC.

This clonotype was detected a few times. A read error may be the cause here, since a much bigger clone is one base away. V and J are TRBV4-1 and TRBJ2-7, with 9 bases identical to TRBD2. CDR3 length: 15 residues. Germline assignment: CDR1 MGHRA and CDR2 YSYEKL. Germline trimming cut 0 bases from V and 7 bases from J; bases unmatched to any gene: 7. CDR3 amino acids: CASSQDDSGGMEQYF. In nucleotides, the CDR3 is TGCGCCAGCAGCCAAGACGATAGCGGGGGAATGGAGCAGTACTTC.

The rearrangement uses TRBV12-3 or TRBV12-4 and TRBJ2-2, with a weak D call TRBD1 (5 bases). Trimming took 6 bases from V and 1 from J, leaving 9 bases between them. This CDR3 is 14 amino acids long. CDR3: CASSYGQNTGELFF. The CDR3 DNA is TGTGCCAGCAGCTACGGACAGAACACCGGGGAGCTGTTTTTT.

This clonotype was detected once. The J gene is TRBJ1-1, the V gene TRBV20-1; 9 bases line up with TRBD1. Germline-derived CDR1 and CDR2 are DFQATT and SNEGSKA (reference sequence). After removal of 6 bases from V and 6 bases from J, the junction contained 14 bases not matched to a gene. This CDR3 is built from 15 residues. In DNA, the CDR3 is TGCAGTGCCCGAACCCCGGGACAGGGAGACGCTGAAGCTTTCTTT. Protein product: CSARTPGQGDAEAFF.

This clonotype was counted a few times. The CDR3 loop reads CASSDWADTQYF. Here the CDR3 DNA reads TGTGCCAGCAGTGATTGGGCAGATACGCAGTATTTT. This chain connects TRBV2 to TRBJ2-3; no clear D gene. The CDR3 spans 12 residues. V lost 3 bases, J lost 4 bases, and 5 bases lay in between. CDR1 SNHLY and CDR2 FYNNEI come from the germline V gene.

This clonotype was counted ten times or more. V and J are TRBV29-1 and TRBJ2-5; TRBD1 might be the D (6 bases). The V end lost 3 bases, the J end lost 5 bases, and 22 bases lay between the germline ends. Germline V gene sequence: CDR1 SQVTM, CDR2 ANQGSEA. The CDR3 runs 16 residues. The CDR3 loop reads CSVEEGGHGAGETQYF. The CDR3 DNA reads TGCAGCGTTGAGGAAGGGGGACACGGGGCTGGGGAGACCCAGTACTTC.

Only a few counts were recorded for this clonotype. A single base separates this from a much larger clone, so it may be a read error. V is TRBV25-1 and J is TRBJ1-6; the D is unclear. The germline CDR1 and CDR2 sequences are MGHDK and SYGVNS. The CDR3 contains 12 residues. CDR3 amino acids: CASSHGLTPPHF. The CDR3 DNA is TGTGCCAGCAGCCACGGACTTACACCCCCCCACTTT.

This clonotype was detected a few times. This chain links TRBV20-1 with TRBJ2-1; tentative D call: TRBD2 (6 bases). Germline assignment: CDR1 DFQATT and CDR2 SNEGSKA (reference sequence). Trimming removed 4 bases at V and 3 bases at J, with 13 bases between. This CDR3 is built from 14 residues. The CDR3 coding sequence is TGCAGTGCTAACCCTAGCGAGCACTACAATGAGCAGTTCTTC. Amino acid sequence: CSANPSEHYNEQFF.

This clonotype was seen ten or more times. The chain uses TRBV6-6 and TRBJ2-1; D possibly corresponds to TRBD1 (5 bases). The CDR3 runs to 16 residues. V was cut by 7 bases and J by 6 bases, with 22 bases left in between. Germline CDR1 is MNHNY and CDR2 is SVGAGI (reference sequence). The CDR3 is CASTPMGPARFNEQFF. In DNA, the CDR3 is TGTGCCAGCACCCCCATGGGGCCGGCGAGGTTCAATGAGCAGTTCTTC.

This clonotype has a handful of counts. J is TRBJ1-4 and V is TRBV5-8, with no clear D. CDR3 length equals 16 residues. CDR1 and CDR2 (germline): SGHTS, YDEGEE. V gave up 1 base and J gave up 4 bases, with 14 bases separating them. CDR3 DNA sequence: TGTGCCAGCAGCTTGATAGGGAACGGGAATAATGAAAAACTGTTTTTT. It yields the protein CASSLIGNGNNEKLFF. The full variable domain, with the rest looked up from reference TRBV5-8 and TRBJ1-4, is EAGVTQSPTHLIKTRGQQATLRCSPISGHTSVYWYQQALGLGLQFLLWYDEGEERNRGNFPPRFSGRQFPNYSSELNVNALELEDSALYLCASSLIGNGNNEKLFFGSGTQLSVL.

As to this clonotype: Just one base apart from a much larger clone, this may be a read error. The CDR3 loop is CACSSGEETQYF. As DNA, the CDR3 is TGTGCCTGCAGTTCAGGGGAAGAGACCCAGTACTTC. V usage is TRBV6-6 and J usage is TRBJ2-5; maybe TRBD1 (6 bases). The V gene's germline CDR1 is MNHNY and CDR2 SVGAGI (reference sequence). The CDR3 length is 12 residues.

The chain is built from TRBV5-1 and TRBJ2-3; D is ambiguous. The germline gives CDR1 SGHRS, CDR2 YFSETQ. The CDR3 extends over 15 amino acids. V was pared by 0 bases and J by 4 bases, with 12 bases between. The CDR3 is CASSLGGSPPDTQYF. The CDR3 DNA follows: TGCGCCAGCAGCTTGGGGGGAAGCCCCCCAGATACGCAGTATTTT.

The chain recombines TRBV29-1 with TRBJ2-3; 14 bases align to TRBD2. CDR1 is SQVTM, CDR2 ANQGSEA, per germline. CDR3 length equals 14 residues. V lost 7 bases and J lost 4; bases outside the gene matches: 4. CDR3: CSGGLAGGADTQYF. In DNA, the CDR3 is TGCAGCGGCGGACTAGCGGGAGGCGCAGATACGCAGTATTTT.

Only a few counts were recorded for this clonotype. The V gene is TRBV6-1, the J gene TRBJ1-5; D is perhaps TRBD1 (6 bases). V lost 10 bases and J 9 bases, leaving 16 bases between the germline ends. CDR3 length: 12 residues. Germline loops: CDR1 MNHNS, CDR2 SASEGT. CDR3 sequence reads: CATMGARGPQHF. CDR3 nucleotide sequence: TGTGCCACCATGGGGGCCCGGGGGCCCCAGCATTTT.

Notes on this clonotype: A much more abundant neighbour one base away suggests this may be a read error. The chain links TRBV29-1 to TRBJ2-4; no clear D. The DNA matches TRBJ2-7 better at its end, which makes the J call doubtful. The V gene's germline CDR1 is SQVTM and CDR2 ANQGSEA. This CDR3 is 12 amino acids long. The CDR3 bases are TGCAGCGTTGTAGGCAGTGGCTACGAGCAGTACTTC. Translating gives CSVVGSGYEQYF.

A remark on this clonotype: Since a much larger clone is just one base distant, this may be a read error. V gene TRBV6-2 or TRBV6-3 combines with J gene TRBJ2-5, with TRBD2 as a possible D gene (5 bases). The CDR3 consists of 14 residues. Germline V lookup: CDR1 MNHEY, CDR2 SVGEGT. This CDR3 is CTSTLRGIQETQYF. The CDR3 nucleotides read TGTACCAGCACGTTGCGAGGGATCCAAGAGACCCAGTACTTC.

In its sample, this clonotype was seen many times. This chain joins TRBV9 and TRBJ2-1; D is perhaps TRBD2 (6 bases). Germline V gives CDR1 SGDLS, CDR2 YYNGEE. The CDR3 is 13 residues long. The V gene lost 4 bases and the J gene lost 6 bases, with 11 bases spanning the gap. The CDR3 bases are TGTGCCAGCAGCCGGGAGTCGGGCAATGAGCAGTTCTTC. It translates to CASSRESGNEQFF.

This clonotype appeared once. The V gene is TRBV6-5, the J gene TRBJ1-2; possibly TRBD1 for D (6 bases). This CDR3 region has 15 residues. V lost 0 bases and J lost 7, with 15 bases in between. CDR1 and CDR2 from the germline V gene are MNHEY and SVGAGI. As DNA, the CDR3 is TGTGCCAGCAGTTACTCAGGGGACACGAGGAGTGGCTACACCTTC. Amino acid sequence: CASSYSGDTRSGYTF.

The genes are TRBV5-1 and TRBJ1-1, with 7 bases lining up with TRBD1. The germline V gene encodes CDR1 SGHRS and CDR2 YFSETQ. The CDR3 spans 16 residues. V lost 0 bases to trimming and J lost 0 bases; unmatched junction nucleotides: 5. The CDR3 here is CASSLGGGTLNTEAFF. CDR3 DNA sequence: TGCGCCAGCAGCTTGGGAGGGGGCACCCTGAACACTGAAGCTTTCTTT.

This rearrangement joins TRBV2 to TRBJ2-7; 10 bases match TRBD2. The CDR3 is 15 residues long. Trimming cost V 6 bases and J 4 bases; bases outside gene matches: 9. Per germline, CDR1 SNHLY and CDR2 FYNNEI. For the CDR3, the DNA is TGTGCCAGCAGAAAGCTAGCGGGAGATCCGTACGAGCAGTACTTC. It codes for CASRKLAGDPYEQYF. Looking up the rest from reference TRBV2 and TRBJ2-7 gives the full variable domain: EPEVTQTPSHQVTQMGQEVILRCVPISNHLYFYWYRQILGQKVEFLVSFYNNEISEKSEIFDDQFSVERPDGSNFTLKIRSTKLEDSAMYFCASRKLAGDPYEQYFGPGTRLTVT.

This clonotype was observed a few times. This chain joins TRBV15 and TRBJ1-5; D not certain. V lost 6 bases, J lost 4 bases, and 13 bases lay in between. This CDR3 is 14 amino acids long. Germline CDR1 is LNHNV and CDR2 is YYDKDF (reference sequence). This CDR3 is CATRVPEYNQPQHF. CDR3 DNA: TGTGCCACCAGAGTTCCCGAGTATAATCAGCCCCAGCATTTT.

At least ten counts were recorded for this clonotype. V usage is TRBV29-1 and J usage is TRBJ2-1; D remains ambiguous. V lost 4 bases to trimming and J lost 0 bases, with 7 bases between them. The CDR3 runs 13 residues. The germline V gene encodes CDR1 SQVTM and CDR2 ANQGSEA. The CDR3 loop is CSVVRSSYNEQFF. The CDR3 coding sequence is TGCAGCGTTGTGCGGAGCTCCTACAATGAGCAGTTCTTC.